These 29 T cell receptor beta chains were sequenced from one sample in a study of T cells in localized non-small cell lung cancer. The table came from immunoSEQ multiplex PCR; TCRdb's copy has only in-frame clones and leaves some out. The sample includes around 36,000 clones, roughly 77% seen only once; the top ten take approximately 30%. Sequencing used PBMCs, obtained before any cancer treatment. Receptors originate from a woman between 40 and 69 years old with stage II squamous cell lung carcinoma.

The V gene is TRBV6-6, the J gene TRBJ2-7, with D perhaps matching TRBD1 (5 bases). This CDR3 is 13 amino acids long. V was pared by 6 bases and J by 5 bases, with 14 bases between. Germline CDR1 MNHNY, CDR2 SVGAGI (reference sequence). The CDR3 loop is CASSSQGNNEQYV. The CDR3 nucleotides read TGTGCCAGCAGCTCCCAGGGCAACAACGAGCAGTACGTC.

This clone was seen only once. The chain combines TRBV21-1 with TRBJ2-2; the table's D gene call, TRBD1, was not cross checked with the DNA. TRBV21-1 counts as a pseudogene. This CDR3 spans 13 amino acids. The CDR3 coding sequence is TGTGCCAGCAGCGGCACAGGGTTAGGGGAGCTGTTTTTT. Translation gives CASSGTGLGELFF.

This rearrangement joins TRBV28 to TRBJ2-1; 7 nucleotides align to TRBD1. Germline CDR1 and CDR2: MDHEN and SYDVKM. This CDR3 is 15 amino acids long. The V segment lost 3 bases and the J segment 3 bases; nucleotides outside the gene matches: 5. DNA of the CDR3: TGTGCCAGCAGTTTGGTTGGACAGGACTACAATGAGCAGTTCTTC. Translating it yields CASSLVGQDYNEQFF.

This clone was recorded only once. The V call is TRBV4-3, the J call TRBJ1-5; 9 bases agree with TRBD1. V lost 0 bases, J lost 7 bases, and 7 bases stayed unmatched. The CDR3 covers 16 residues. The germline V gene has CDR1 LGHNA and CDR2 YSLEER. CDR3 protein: CASSQDWTGDIQPQHF. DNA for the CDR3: TGCGCCAGCAGCCAAGATTGGACAGGGGATATCCAGCCCCAGCATTTT.

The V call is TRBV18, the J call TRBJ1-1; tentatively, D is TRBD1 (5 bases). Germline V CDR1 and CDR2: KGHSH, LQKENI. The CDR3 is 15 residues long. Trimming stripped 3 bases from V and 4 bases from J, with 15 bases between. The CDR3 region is CASSPPQGAGTEAFF. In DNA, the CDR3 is TGTGCCAGCTCACCCCCCCAGGGTGCTGGCACTGAAGCTTTCTTT.

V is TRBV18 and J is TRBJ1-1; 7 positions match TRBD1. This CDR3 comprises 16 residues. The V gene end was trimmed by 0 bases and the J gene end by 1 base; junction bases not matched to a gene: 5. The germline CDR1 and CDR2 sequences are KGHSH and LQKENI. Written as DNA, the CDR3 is TGTGCCAGCTCACCACCCTCGACAGGGACGAACACTGAAGCTTTCTTT. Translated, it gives CASSPPSTGTNTEAFF.

The CDR3 DNA follows: TGTGCCAGCAGCCCCGCCGACAGGTATAATTCACCCCTCCACTTT. Its translation: CASSPADRYNSPLHF. This sequence joins TRBV28 and TRBJ1-6; D perhaps matches TRBD1 (6 bases). CDR1 MDHEN and CDR2 SYDVKM come from the germline V gene. The CDR3 is 15 amino acids. The V and J ends lost 6 bases and 4 bases respectively, with 13 bases between them. The full variable domain, in which reference TRBV28 and TRBJ1-6 provide the parts outside the CDR3, is DVKVTQSSRYLVKRTGEKVFLECVQDMDHENMFWYRQDPGLGLRLIYFSYDVKMKEKGDIPEGYSVSREKKERFSLILESASTNQTSMYLCASSPADRYNSPLHFGNGTRLTVT.

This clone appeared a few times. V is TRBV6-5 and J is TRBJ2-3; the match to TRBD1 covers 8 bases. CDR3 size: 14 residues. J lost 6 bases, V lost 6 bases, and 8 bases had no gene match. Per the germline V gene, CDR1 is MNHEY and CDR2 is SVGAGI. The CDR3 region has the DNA TGTGCCAGCAGCCGGAAATACAGGGGGGATACGCAGTATTTT. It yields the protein CASSRKYRGDTQYF.

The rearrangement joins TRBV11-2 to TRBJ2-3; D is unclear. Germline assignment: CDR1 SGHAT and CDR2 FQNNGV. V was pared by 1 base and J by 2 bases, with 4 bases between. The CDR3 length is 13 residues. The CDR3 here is CASSLGVTDTQYF. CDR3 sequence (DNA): TGTGCCAGCAGCTTAGGAGTCACAGATACGCAGTATTTT.

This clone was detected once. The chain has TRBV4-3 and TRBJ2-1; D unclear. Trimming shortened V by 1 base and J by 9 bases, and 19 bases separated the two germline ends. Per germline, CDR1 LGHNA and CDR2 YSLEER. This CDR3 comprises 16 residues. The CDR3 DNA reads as TGCGCCAGCAGCCAAGCCATTCGGACCTCCGGTGGTGAGCAGTTCTTC. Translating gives CASSQAIRTSGGEQFF.

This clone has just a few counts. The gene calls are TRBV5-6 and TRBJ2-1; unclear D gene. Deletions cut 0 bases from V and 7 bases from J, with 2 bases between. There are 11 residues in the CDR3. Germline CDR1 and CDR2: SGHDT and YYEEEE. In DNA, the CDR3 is TGTGCCAGCAGCTTGGCTAATGAGCAGTTCTTC. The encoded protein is CASSLANEQFF. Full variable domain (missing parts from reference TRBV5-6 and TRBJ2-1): DAGVTQSPTHLIKTRGQQVTLRCSPKSGHDTVSWYQQALGQGPQFIFQYYEEEERQRGNFPDRFSGHQFPNYSSELNVNALLLGDSALYLCASSLANEQFFGPGTRLTVL.

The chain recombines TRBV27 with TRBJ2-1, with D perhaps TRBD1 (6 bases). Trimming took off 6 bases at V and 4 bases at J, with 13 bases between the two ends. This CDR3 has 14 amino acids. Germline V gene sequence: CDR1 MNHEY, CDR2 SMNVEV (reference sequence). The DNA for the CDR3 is TGTGCCAGCAGAAGGGGGTCCGAATACAATGAGCAGTTCTTC. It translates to CASRRGSEYNEQFF.

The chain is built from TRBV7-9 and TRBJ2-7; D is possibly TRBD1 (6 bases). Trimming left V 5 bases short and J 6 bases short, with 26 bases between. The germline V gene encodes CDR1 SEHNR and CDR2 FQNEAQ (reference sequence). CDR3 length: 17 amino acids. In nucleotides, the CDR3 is TGTGCCAGCAGCAGCGGCAGGGGCAATGGTGGGGTTCCCGAGCAGTACTTC. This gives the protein CASSSGRGNGGVPEQYF.

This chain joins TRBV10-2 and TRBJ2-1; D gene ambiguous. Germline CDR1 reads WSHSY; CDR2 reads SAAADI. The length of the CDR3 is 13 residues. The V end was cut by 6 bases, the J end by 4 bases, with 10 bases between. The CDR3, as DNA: TGCGCCAGCAGCCCGGGCCATTACAATGAGCAGTTCTTC. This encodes CASSPGHYNEQFF.

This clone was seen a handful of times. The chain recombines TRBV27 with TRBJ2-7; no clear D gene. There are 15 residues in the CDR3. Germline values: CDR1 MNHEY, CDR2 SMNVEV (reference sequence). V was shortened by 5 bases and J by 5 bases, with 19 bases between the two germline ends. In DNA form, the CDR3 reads TGTGCCAGCAGTCCCGAAGGGATCCGTATCCACGAGCAGTACTTC. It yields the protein CASSPEGIRIHEQYF.

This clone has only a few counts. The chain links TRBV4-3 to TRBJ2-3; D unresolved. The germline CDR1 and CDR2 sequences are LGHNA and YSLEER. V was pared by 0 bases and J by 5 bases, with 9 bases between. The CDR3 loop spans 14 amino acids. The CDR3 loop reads CASSQDGPGDTQYF. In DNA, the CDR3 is TGCGCCAGCAGCCAAGATGGTCCGGGAGATACGCAGTATTTT.

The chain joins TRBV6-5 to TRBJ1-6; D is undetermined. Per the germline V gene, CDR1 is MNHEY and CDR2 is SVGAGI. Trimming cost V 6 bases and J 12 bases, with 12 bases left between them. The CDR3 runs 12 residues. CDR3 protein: CASRSALEPLHF. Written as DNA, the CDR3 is TGTGCCAGCAGGTCAGCTTTGGAACCCCTCCACTTT.

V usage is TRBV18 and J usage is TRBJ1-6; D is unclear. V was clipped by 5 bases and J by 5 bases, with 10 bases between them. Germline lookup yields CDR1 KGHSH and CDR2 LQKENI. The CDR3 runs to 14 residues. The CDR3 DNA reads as TGTGCCAGCTCAGTGGCAGAGAATAATTCACCCCTCCACTTT. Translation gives CASSVAENNSPLHF.

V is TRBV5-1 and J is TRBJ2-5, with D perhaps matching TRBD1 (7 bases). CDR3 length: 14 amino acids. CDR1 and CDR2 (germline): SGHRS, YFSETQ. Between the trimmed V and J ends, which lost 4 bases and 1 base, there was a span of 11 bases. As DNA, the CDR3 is TGCGCCAGCAGCCAGGGGGGCTTCCAAGAGACCCAGTACTTC. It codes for CASSQGGFQETQYF. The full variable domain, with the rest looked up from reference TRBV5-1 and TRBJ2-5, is KAGVTQTPRYLIKTRGQQVTLSCSPISGHRSVSWYQQTPGQGLQFLFEYFSETQRNKGNFPGRFSGRQFSNSRSEMNVSTLELGDSALYLCASSQGGFQETQYFGPGTRLLVL.

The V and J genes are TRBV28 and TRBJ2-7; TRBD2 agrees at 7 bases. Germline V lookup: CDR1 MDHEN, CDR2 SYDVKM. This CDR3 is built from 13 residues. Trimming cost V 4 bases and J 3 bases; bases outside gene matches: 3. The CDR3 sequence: CASSSPSGYEQYV. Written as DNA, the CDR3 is TGTGCCAGCAGTTCTCCTAGCGGCTACGAGCAGTACGTC.

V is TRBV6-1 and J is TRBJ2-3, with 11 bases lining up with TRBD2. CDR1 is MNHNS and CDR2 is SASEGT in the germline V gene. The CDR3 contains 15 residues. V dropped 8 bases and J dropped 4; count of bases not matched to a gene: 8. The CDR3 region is CASWVTSGSADTQYF. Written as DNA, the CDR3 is TGTGCCAGCTGGGTTACTAGCGGGAGTGCAGATACGCAGTATTTT.

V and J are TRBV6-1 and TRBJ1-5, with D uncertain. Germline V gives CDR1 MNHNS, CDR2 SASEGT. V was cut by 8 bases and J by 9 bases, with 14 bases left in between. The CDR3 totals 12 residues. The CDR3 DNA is TGTGCCAGCTCGGATAATTCGGGGCCCCAGCATTTT. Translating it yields CASSDNSGPQHF.

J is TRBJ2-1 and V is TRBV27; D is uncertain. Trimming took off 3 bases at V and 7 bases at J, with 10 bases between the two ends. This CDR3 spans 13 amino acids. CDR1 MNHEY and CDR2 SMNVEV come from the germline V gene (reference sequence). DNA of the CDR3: TGTGCCAGCAGTTTGACGGCAGCAAATGAGCAGTTCTTC. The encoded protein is CASSLTAANEQFF.

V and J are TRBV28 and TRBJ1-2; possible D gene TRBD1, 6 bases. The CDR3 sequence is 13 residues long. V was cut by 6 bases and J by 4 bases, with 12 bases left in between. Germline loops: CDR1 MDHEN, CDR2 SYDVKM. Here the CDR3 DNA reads TGTGCCAGCAGGCCGACAGGATTCTATGGCTACACCTTC. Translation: CASRPTGFYGYTF.

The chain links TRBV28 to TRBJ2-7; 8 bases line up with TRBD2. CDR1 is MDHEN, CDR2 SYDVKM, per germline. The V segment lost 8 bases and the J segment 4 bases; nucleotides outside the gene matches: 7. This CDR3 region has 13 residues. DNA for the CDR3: TGTGCCAGCCTCGCGGGGGGCGGGTACGAGCAGTACTTC. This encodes CASLAGGGYEQYF. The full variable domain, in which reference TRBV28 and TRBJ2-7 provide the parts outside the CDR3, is DVKVTQSSRYLVKRTGEKVFLECVQDMDHENMFWYRQDPGLGLRLIYFSYDVKMKEKGDIPEGYSVSREKKERFSLILESASTNQTSMYLCASLAGGGYEQYFGPGTRLTVT.

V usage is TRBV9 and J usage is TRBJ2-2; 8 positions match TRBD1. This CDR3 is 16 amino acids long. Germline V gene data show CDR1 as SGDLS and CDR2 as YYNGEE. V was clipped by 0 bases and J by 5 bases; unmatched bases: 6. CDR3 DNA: TGTGCCAGCAGCGTAGATCAGGGGGCCTGGACCGGGGAGCTGTTTTTT. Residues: CASSVDQGAWTGELFF.

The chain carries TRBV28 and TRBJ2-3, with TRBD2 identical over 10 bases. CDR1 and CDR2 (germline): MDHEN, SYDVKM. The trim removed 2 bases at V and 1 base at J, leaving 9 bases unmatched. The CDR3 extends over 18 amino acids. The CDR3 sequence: CASSLDRLSGGGTDTQYF. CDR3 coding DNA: TGTGCCAGCAGTTTAGACCGACTGAGCGGGGGGGGCACAGATACGCAGTATTTT.

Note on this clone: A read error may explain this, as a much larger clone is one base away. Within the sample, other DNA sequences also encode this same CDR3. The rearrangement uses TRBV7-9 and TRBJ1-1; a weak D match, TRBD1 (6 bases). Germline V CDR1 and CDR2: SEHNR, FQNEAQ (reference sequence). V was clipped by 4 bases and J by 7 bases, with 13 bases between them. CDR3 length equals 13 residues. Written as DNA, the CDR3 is TGTGCCAGCAGCTCGTGGGGACAAGGTGAAGCTTTCTTT. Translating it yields CASSSWGQGEAFF. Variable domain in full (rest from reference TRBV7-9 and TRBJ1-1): DTGVSQNPRHKITKRGQNVTFRCDPISEHNRLYWYRQTLGQGPEFLTYFQNEAQLEKSRLLSDRFSAERPKGSFSTLEIQRTEQGDSAMYLCASSSWGQGEAFFGQGTRLTVV.

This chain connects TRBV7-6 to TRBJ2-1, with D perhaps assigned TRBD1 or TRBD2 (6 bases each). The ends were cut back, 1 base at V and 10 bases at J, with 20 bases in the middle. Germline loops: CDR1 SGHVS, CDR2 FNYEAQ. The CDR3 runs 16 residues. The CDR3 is CASSLEAQGGQREQFF. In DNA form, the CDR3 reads TGTGCCAGCAGCTTAGAAGCACAGGGAGGACAGAGGGAGCAGTTCTTC.